The clone carrying this T cell receptor (beta chain) was seen repeatedly, ten times or more. What it binds is not known. V was cut by 1 base and J by 5 bases, with 8 bases left in between. The CDR3 length is 13 residues. CDR1 is MGHRA, CDR2 YSYEKL, per germline. This record comes from a study of T cells in Graves' hyperthyroidism and ophthalmopathy. Template material for amplifying TCR beta CDR3 regions consisted of RNA transcripts. Carried out on the TCR CDR3, a first-round RT-PCR used the HTBI primer set. TCRdb re-called the multiplex PCR reads with MiXCR, one entry per CDR3 protein. The sample records some 500,000 distinct CDR3 sequences, about 24% being singletons. Under 3 months was the duration of disease in ophthalmopathy patients, who also had a Clinical Activity Score of at least 3 and a NOSPECS grade of at least 4. Around 10 ml fresh peripheral blood yielded the PBMCs. Points from the study as a whole: Ophthalmopathy stood apart from stable hyperthyroidism in a 13 V-J model. Also found in blood were most expanded thyroid clonotypes above 0.001.

The receptor was isolated from a woman aged 25 to 39 with Graves' ophthalmopathy. The chain carries TRBV4-1 and TRBJ2-5; the D is unclear. What was sequenced was blood. CDR3 loop: CASSQVLRETQYF. CDR3 DNA sequence: TGCGCCAGCAGCCAAGTCCTAAGGGAGACCCAGTACTTC.